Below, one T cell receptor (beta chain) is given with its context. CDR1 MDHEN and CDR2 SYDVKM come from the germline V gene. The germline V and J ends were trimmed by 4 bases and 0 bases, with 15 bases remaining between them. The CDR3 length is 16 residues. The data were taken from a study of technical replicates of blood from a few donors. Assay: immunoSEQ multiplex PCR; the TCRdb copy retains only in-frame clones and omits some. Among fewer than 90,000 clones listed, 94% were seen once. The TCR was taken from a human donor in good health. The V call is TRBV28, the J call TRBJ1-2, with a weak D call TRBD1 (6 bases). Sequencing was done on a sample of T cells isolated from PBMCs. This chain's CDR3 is CASSWARGPTNYGYTF. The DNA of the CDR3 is TGTGCCAGCAGTTGGGCCAGGGGACCTACTAACTATGGCTACACCTTC.